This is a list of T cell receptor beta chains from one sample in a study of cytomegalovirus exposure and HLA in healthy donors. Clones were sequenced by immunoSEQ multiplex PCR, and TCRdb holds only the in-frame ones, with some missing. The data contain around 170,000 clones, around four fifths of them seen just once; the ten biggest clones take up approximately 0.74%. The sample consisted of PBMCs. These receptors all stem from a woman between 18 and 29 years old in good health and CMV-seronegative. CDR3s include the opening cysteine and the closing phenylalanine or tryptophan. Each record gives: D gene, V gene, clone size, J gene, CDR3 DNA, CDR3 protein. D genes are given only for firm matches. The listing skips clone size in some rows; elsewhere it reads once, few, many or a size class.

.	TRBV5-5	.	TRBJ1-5	TGTGCCAGCAGCTTTGCAGTCTGGGCGAGTCAGCCCCAGCATTTT	CASSFAVWASQPQHF
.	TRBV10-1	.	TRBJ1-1	TGCGCCAGCAGCCCCGGGAGGAACACTGAAGCTTTCTTT	CASSPGRNTEAFF
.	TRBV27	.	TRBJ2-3	TGTGCCAGCAAGGAGCAGGGTTCAGATACGCAGTATTTT	CASKEQGSDTQYF
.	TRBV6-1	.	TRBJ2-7	TGTGCCAGCGGGCCCCTAGGGGCAGGAGGGAACGAGCAGTACTTC	CASGPLGAGGNEQYF
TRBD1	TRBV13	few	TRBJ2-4	TGTGCCAGCAGCTCGACAGGGGCGGAAAACATTCAGTACTTC	CASSSTGAENIQYF
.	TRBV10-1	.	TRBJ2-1	TGCGCCAGCAGTGAGGAGGGGACTCCTCATTACAATGAGCAGTTCTTC	CASSEEGTPHYNEQFF
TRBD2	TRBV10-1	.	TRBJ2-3	TGCGCCAGCCGTGCCGGGACTAGCGGGATCACAGATACGCAGTATTTT	CASRAGTSGITDTQYF
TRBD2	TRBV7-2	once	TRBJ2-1	TGTGCCAGCAGCCTCTCGGGCGGGAGCGCCTACAATGAGCAGTTCTTC	CASSLSGGSAYNEQFF
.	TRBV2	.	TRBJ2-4	TGTGCCAGCAGTGGAGTAGCCAAAAACATTCAGTACTTC	CASSGVAKNIQYF
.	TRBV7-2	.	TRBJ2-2	TGTGCCAGCAGCTTATCCCGGACCGGGGAGCTGTTTTTT	CASSLSRTGELFF
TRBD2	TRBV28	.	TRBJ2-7	TGTGCCAGCACCCTCATCGGGGGGGCTCTGGTAGAGCAGTACTTC	CASTLIGGALVEQYF
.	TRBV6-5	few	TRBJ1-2	TGTGCCAGCAGTTTCCAGGGCTTCCCTAACTATGGCTACACCTTC	CASSFQGFPNYGYTF
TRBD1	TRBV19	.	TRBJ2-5	TGTGCCAGTAGTGGTTGGGACAGGGGGAACCAAGAGACCCAGTACTTC	CASSGWDRGNQETQYF
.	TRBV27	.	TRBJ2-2	TGTGCCAGCAGTTCATTTCCCACCGGGGAGCTGTTTTTT	CASSSFPTGELFF
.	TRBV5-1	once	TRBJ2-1	TGCGCCAGCAGCTTTTTCTCCCCAGGCTCCTACAATGAGCAGTTCTTC	CASSFFSPGSYNEQFF
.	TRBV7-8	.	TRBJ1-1	TGTGCCAGCAGCTCAAGGGGTAGGGGCGGGAACACTGAAGCTTTCTTT	CASSSRGRGGNTEAFF
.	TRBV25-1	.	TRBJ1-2	TGTGCCAGCAGTGCTGGACAGATCTATGGCTACACCTTC	CASSAGQIYGYTF
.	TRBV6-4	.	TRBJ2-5	TGTGCCAGCGCCTGGCGGAAGGTGGAGACCCAGTACTTC	CASAWRKVETQYF
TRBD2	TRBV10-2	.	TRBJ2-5	TGCGCCAGCAACCTAGCGGGGGGGACGTACCAAGAGACCCAGTACTTC	CASNLAGGTYQETQYF
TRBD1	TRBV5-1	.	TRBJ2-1	TGCGCCAGCAGCTTGGCCGAGGGGGCAGGGTCCTACAATGAGCAGTTCTTC	CASSLAEGAGSYNEQFF
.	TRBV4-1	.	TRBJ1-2	TGCGCCAGCAGCCAAGTCGACAGTGTCCTAGCTAACTATGGCTACACCTTC	CASSQVDSVLANYGYTF
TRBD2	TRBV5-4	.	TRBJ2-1	TGTGCCAGCAGGATTGGGACTAGCAATGAGCAGTTCTTC	CASRIGTSNEQFF
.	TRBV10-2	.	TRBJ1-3	TGCGCCAGCAGTGATAGCTCTGGAAACACCATATATTTT	CASSDSSGNTIYF
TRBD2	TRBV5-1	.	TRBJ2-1	TGCGCCAGCAGCTGGATGCATGTAGCGGGTGACAATGAGCAGTTCTTC	CASSWMHVAGDNEQFF
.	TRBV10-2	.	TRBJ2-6	TGCGCCAGCAGGATGGCCGGGGCCAACGTCCTGACTTTC	CASRMAGANVLTF
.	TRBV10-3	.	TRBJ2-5	TGTGCCATCAGTGTAGCATCCGAGACCCAGTACTTC	CAISVASETQYF
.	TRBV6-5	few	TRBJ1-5	TGTGCCAGCAGTGCCATTCAGGGGCATCAGCCCCAGCATTTT	CASSAIQGHQPQHF
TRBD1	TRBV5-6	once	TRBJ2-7	TGTGCCAGCAGCTTGTCGGACAGGCCATCCTACGAGCAGTACTTC	CASSLSDRPSYEQYF
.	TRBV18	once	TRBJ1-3	TGTGCCAGCTCGCTACAGCCTCCCTCTGGAAACACCATATATTTT	CASSLQPPSGNTIYF
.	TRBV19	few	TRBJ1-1	TGTGCCAGTACCGCGCTGAACACTGAAGCTTTCTTT	CASTALNTEAFF
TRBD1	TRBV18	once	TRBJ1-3	TGTGCCAGCTCACCTTGGGACAGCAGCTCTGGAAACACCATATATTTT	CASSPWDSSSGNTIYF
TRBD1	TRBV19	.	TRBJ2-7	TGTGCCAGTAGTTGGGACAGGAGCGAGCAGTACTTC	CASSWDRSEQYF
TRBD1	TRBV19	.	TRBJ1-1	TGTGCCAGTAGGCCGGGACAGGGCTACACTGAAGCTTTCTTT	CASRPGQGYTEAFF
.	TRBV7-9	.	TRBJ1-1	TGTGCCAGCAGCCCAGAAGGGCAGGGCTACACTGAAGCTTTCTTT	CASSPEGQGYTEAFF
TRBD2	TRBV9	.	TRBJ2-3	TGTGCCAGCAGCGACGGACTAGCGACCACAGATACGCAGTATTTT	CASSDGLATTDTQYF
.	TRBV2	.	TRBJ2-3	TGTGCCAACCTCCGGGAAGCCATCACAGATACGCAGTATTTT	CANLREAITDTQYF
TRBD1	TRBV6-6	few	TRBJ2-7	TGTGCCAGCGGGGACAGCTCCTACGAGCAGTACTTC	CASGDSSYEQYF
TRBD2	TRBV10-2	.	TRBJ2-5	TGCGCCAGCAGTCTTGTAGCGGGGGCACAAGAGACCCAGTACTTC	CASSLVAGAQETQYF
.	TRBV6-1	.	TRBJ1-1	TGTGCCAGCAGGGTCAGGGACTGGGGTGAAGCTTTCTTT	CASRVRDWGEAFF
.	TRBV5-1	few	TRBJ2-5	TGCGCCAGCAGCTTGGGAAGAGGGCTCCAAGAGACCCAGTACTTC	CASSLGRGLQETQYF
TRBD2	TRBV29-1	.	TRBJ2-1	TGCAGCGTTGAAGGCGGGGGGCCCTACAATGAGCAGTTCTTC	CSVEGGGPYNEQFF
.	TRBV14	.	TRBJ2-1	TGTGCCAGCAGCCAAGAACTAGGTGTGGATGAGCAGTTCTTC	CASSQELGVDEQFF
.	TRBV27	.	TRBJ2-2	TGTGCCAGCAGTTTGCAGGGCACCGGGGAGCTGTTTTTT	CASSLQGTGELFF
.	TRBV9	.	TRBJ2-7	TGTGCCAGCAGCGCGACGACATCCTCCTACGAGCAGTACTTC	CASSATTSSYEQYF
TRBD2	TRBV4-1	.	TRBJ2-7	TGCGCCAGCAGCCGGGGACTAGCCTACGAGCAGTACTTC	CASSRGLAYEQYF
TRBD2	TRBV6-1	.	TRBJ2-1	TGTGCCAGCAGTGAGGGGCTAGCGGGGGGCAGGGATGAGCAGTTCTTC	CASSEGLAGGRDEQFF
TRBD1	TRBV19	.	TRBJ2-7	TGTGCCAGTAGTATAACCGGGACAGGGAGGGAGCAGTACTTC	CASSITGTGREQYF
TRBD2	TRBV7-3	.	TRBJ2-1	TGTGCCAGCAGCCCCAGGACTAGCGGGACCTACAATGAGCAGTTCTTC	CASSPRTSGTYNEQFF
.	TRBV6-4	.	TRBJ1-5	TGTGCCAGCAGTGAGCAGGCCTTCAATCAGCCCCAGCATTTT	CASSEQAFNQPQHF
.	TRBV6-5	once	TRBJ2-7	TGTGCCAGCAGTCCACTAGGTGGGGTCTACGAGCAGTACTTC	CASSPLGGVYEQYF